The clone carrying this TCR beta chain was seen just once. The ends were cut back, 3 bases at V and 5 bases at J, with 17 bases in the middle. The CDR3 is made up of 16 amino acids. The V gene's germline CDR1 is MNHNS and CDR2 SASEGT. The data stem from a study of OX40 agonist ivuxolimab in advanced cancers. Study as a whole: Three individuals attained partial responses, comprising one hepatocellular carcinoma case and two cutaneous melanoma cases.

Some clones are missing from TCRdb's copy, which holds only in-frame ones; the method was immunoSEQ multiplex PCR. The sample includes 42,000 or so clones, over 75% of them seen just once. The sequencing here drew on CD4+ or CD8+ T cells sorted from blood, taken in a trial of the OX40 agonist ivuxolimab. This clonotype was obtained from an adult with an advanced solid tumor such as melanoma, head and neck, liver or kidney cancer. The chain uses TRBV6-1 and TRBJ2-1; TRBD1 might be the D (6 bases). CDR3 amino acids: CASSDWGVQGHNEQFF. CDR3 bases: TGTGCCAGCAGTGATTGGGGAGTCCAGGGGCACAATGAGCAGTTCTTC.